This is a list of T cell receptor beta chains from one sample in a study of OX40 agonist ivuxolimab in advanced cancers. TCRdb keeps only in-frame clones here, not all; method: immunoSEQ multiplex PCR. The table includes tens of thousands of clones, approximately 83% detected once. Sequenced material: CD4+ or CD8+ T cells sorted from blood, taken in a trial of the OX40 agonist ivuxolimab. The source is an adult with an advanced solid tumor such as melanoma, head and neck, liver or kidney cancer. The CDR3 runs from the conserved cysteine through the conserved F or W. The D gene is left open where the match is weak. Expanded clones are given a class, and other clones once, few, many or no size at all.

d_gene: .; abundance: few; j_gene: TRBJ1-5; v_gene: TRBV7-2; CDR3aa: CASSLVFDSPYQPQHF; CDR3nt: TGTGCCAGCAGCTTAGTATTTGACAGCCCCTATCAGCCCCAGCATTTT
d_gene: TRBD2; abundance: .; j_gene: TRBJ2-3; v_gene: TRBV5-1; CDR3aa: CASSLGSGGDTQYF; CDR3nt: TGCGCCAGCAGCTTGGGTAGCGGGGGAGATACGCAGTATTTT
d_gene: .; abundance: .; j_gene: TRBJ2-1; v_gene: TRBV7-2; CDR3aa: CASSLGVDNEQFF; CDR3nt: TGTGCCAGCAGCTTAGGAGTCGACAATGAGCAGTTCTTC
d_gene: TRBD1; abundance: .; j_gene: TRBJ1-6; v_gene: TRBV18; CDR3aa: CASSPPTGARNSPLHF; CDR3nt: TGTGCCAGCTCACCACCAACAGGGGCGCGTAATTCACCCCTCCACTTT
d_gene: .; abundance: .; j_gene: TRBJ1-3; v_gene: TRBV9; CDR3aa: CASSVAGRAKGGNTIYF; CDR3nt: TGTGCCAGCAGCGTCGCGGGGCGGGCGAAGGGTGGAAACACCATATATTTT
d_gene: TRBD1; abundance: .; j_gene: TRBJ1-1; v_gene: TRBV30; CDR3aa: CAWSVGQGAEAFF; CDR3nt: TGTGCCTGGAGTGTGGGACAGGGCGCTGAAGCTTTCTTT
d_gene: TRBD1; abundance: .; j_gene: TRBJ1-2; v_gene: TRBV19; CDR3aa: CASTRTGTGDYGYTF; CDR3nt: TGTGCCAGTACCAGGACAGGAACGGGCGACTATGGCTACACCTTC
d_gene: .; abundance: .; j_gene: TRBJ1-4; v_gene: TRBV4-2; CDR3aa: CASSQVGGLGNEKLFF; CDR3nt: TGTGCCAGCAGCCAAGTCGGGGGTCTAGGTAATGAAAAACTGTTTTTT
d_gene: .; abundance: .; j_gene: TRBJ1-5; v_gene: TRBV19; CDR3aa: CASSISTSYYSNQPQHF; CDR3nt: TGTGCCAGTAGTATAAGTACCAGCTATTATAGCAATCAGCCCCAGCATTTT
d_gene: TRBD2; abundance: .; j_gene: TRBJ2-3; v_gene: TRBV7-2; CDR3aa: CASSLARLAGPDTQYF; CDR3nt: TGTGCCAGCAGCTTAGCGCGATTAGCGGGACCAGATACGCAGTATTTT
d_gene: TRBD1; abundance: .; j_gene: TRBJ1-2; v_gene: TRBV28; CDR3aa: CASTKGQEPYGYTF; CDR3nt: TGTGCCAGCACCAAGGGACAGGAACCCTATGGCTACACCTTC
d_gene: .; abundance: .; j_gene: TRBJ2-5; v_gene: TRBV15; CDR3aa: CATSRVTRYQETQYF; CDR3nt: TGTGCCACCAGCAGGGTGACACGCTACCAAGAGACCCAGTACTTC
d_gene: .; abundance: .; j_gene: TRBJ2-1; v_gene: TRBV7-2; CDR3aa: CASSLQSGAVNYNEQFF; CDR3nt: TGTGCCAGCAGCCTCCAAAGTGGCGCCGTAAACTACAATGAGCAGTTCTTC
d_gene: .; abundance: .; j_gene: TRBJ1-2; v_gene: TRBV30; CDR3aa: CAWTLLQGIQGYTF; CDR3nt: TGTGCCTGGACCCTCCTCCAGGGTATTCAGGGCTACACCTTC
d_gene: .; abundance: .; j_gene: TRBJ2-4; v_gene: TRBV28; CDR3aa: CASSSTWTVLAKNIQYF; CDR3nt: TGTGCCAGCAGTTCCACCTGGACGGTACTAGCCAAAAACATTCAGTACTTC
d_gene: .; abundance: .; j_gene: TRBJ1-1; v_gene: TRBV11-3; CDR3aa: CASSGQGTEAFF; CDR3nt: TGTGCCAGCAGCGGCCAGGGCACTGAAGCTTTCTTT
d_gene: .; abundance: .; j_gene: TRBJ2-1; v_gene: TRBV2; CDR3aa: CASGGDYNEQFF; CDR3nt: TGTGCCAGCGGGGGCGACTACAATGAGCAGTTCTTC
d_gene: .; abundance: few; j_gene: TRBJ1-6; v_gene: TRBV4-3; CDR3aa: CASSQVTTSNNSPLHF; CDR3nt: TGCGCCAGCAGCCAAGTCACAACGTCTAATAATTCACCCCTCCACTTT
d_gene: .; abundance: .; j_gene: TRBJ2-1; v_gene: TRBV19; CDR3aa: CASTGPSYNEQFF; CDR3nt: TGTGCCAGTACGGGCCCCTCCTACAATGAGCAGTTCTTC
d_gene: .; abundance: .; j_gene: TRBJ2-7; v_gene: TRBV7-9; CDR3aa: CASSLGGRAYEQYF; CDR3nt: TGTGCCAGCAGCCTAGGTGGCAGAGCCTACGAGCAGTACTTC
d_gene: .; abundance: many; j_gene: TRBJ2-3; v_gene: TRBV4-2; CDR3aa: CASSQSEGLGGGALDTQYF; CDR3nt: TGTGCCAGCAGCCAGAGCGAAGGCCTCGGGGGCGGGGCCCTAGATACGCAGTATTTT
d_gene: .; abundance: .; j_gene: TRBJ1-6; v_gene: TRBV2; CDR3aa: CASSEAPRNNSPLHF; CDR3nt: TGTGCCAGCAGTGAAGCCCCCAGGAATAATTCACCCCTCCACTTT
d_gene: TRBD1; abundance: .; j_gene: TRBJ1-3; v_gene: TRBV5-6; CDR3aa: CASSQGQGRGNTIYF; CDR3nt: TGTGCCAGCAGCCAGGGACAGGGAAGAGGAAACACCATATATTTT
d_gene: .; abundance: .; j_gene: TRBJ1-4; v_gene: TRBV11-2; CDR3aa: CASSLGGANEKLFF; CDR3nt: TGTGCCAGCAGCTTGGGAGGGGCTAATGAAAAACTGTTTTTT
d_gene: .; abundance: .; j_gene: TRBJ2-1; v_gene: TRBV29-1; CDR3aa: CSVDGTSFNEQFF; CDR3nt: TGCAGCGTTGACGGGACGTCTTTCAATGAGCAGTTCTTC
d_gene: TRBD1; abundance: .; j_gene: TRBJ2-7; v_gene: TRBV7-9; CDR3aa: CASSFGQGNREQYF; CDR3nt: TGTGCCAGCAGCTTTGGACAGGGGAATCGGGAGCAGTACTTC
d_gene: .; abundance: once; j_gene: TRBJ1-2; v_gene: TRBV9; CDR3aa: CASSVVGSGGYTF; CDR3nt: TGTGCCAGCAGCGTAGTCGGGTCCGGCGGCTACACCTTC
d_gene: .; abundance: few; j_gene: TRBJ1-6; v_gene: TRBV20-1; CDR3aa: CRQQGPLHF; CDR3nt: TGCAGGCAACAGGGCCCCCTCCACTTT
d_gene: .; abundance: .; j_gene: TRBJ1-2; v_gene: TRBV5-4; CDR3aa: CASSLVGSGGSYGYTF; CDR3nt: TGTGCCAGCAGCTTGGTGGGCTCGGGGGGCTCTTATGGCTACACCTTC
d_gene: .; abundance: .; j_gene: TRBJ1-5; v_gene: TRBV7-9; CDR3aa: CASSLDSNQPQHF; CDR3nt: TGTGCCAGCAGCTTAGATAGCAATCAGCCCCAGCATTTT
d_gene: TRBD1; abundance: .; j_gene: TRBJ2-2; v_gene: TRBV7-2; CDR3aa: CASRRPGQLTGELFF; CDR3nt: TGTGCCAGCAGACGGCCGGGACAGCTAACCGGGGAGCTGTTTTTT
d_gene: .; abundance: .; j_gene: TRBJ1-1; v_gene: TRBV7-3; CDR3aa: CASSLRGTPASEAFF; CDR3nt: TGTGCCAGCAGCTTAAGAGGGACCCCTGCTTCTGAAGCTTTCTTT
d_gene: .; abundance: .; j_gene: TRBJ2-7; v_gene: TRBV7-8; CDR3aa: CASSSGTQTYEQYF; CDR3nt: TGTGCCAGCAGCTCCGGGACGCAAACCTACGAGCAGTACTTC
d_gene: TRBD1; abundance: .; j_gene: TRBJ1-1; v_gene: TRBV2; CDR3aa: CASSLQGLPQAFF; CDR3nt: TGTGCCAGCAGTTTACAGGGGCTTCCACAAGCTTTCTTT
d_gene: .; abundance: .; j_gene: TRBJ1-1; v_gene: TRBV19; CDR3aa: CASSISPAGHTEAFF; CDR3nt: TGTGCCAGTAGTATCTCACCGGCAGGGCATACTGAAGCTTTCTTT
d_gene: .; abundance: .; j_gene: TRBJ2-5; v_gene: TRBV7-3; CDR3aa: CASSLNREETQYF; CDR3nt: TGTGCCAGCAGCCTGAACAGGGAAGAGACCCAGTACTTC
d_gene: .; abundance: .; j_gene: TRBJ1-4; v_gene: TRBV5-1; CDR3aa: CASSLAGGFLREKLFF; CDR3nt: TGCGCCAGCAGCTTGGCCGGCGGGTTCCTAAGGGAAAAACTGTTTTTT
d_gene: TRBD1; abundance: .; j_gene: TRBJ2-3; v_gene: TRBV6-5; CDR3aa: CASSSGQWADTQYF; CDR3nt: TGTGCCAGCAGTTCGGGACAGTGGGCAGATACGCAGTATTTT
d_gene: .; abundance: .; j_gene: TRBJ1-1; v_gene: TRBV7-3; CDR3aa: CASTLDPNTEAFF; CDR3nt: TGTGCCAGCACCCTTGATCCGAACACTGAAGCTTTCTTT